The 31 T cell receptor beta chains below were found in one sample sequenced in a study of tumor and adjacent non-tumor tissue in lung cancer. The template was RNA from unsorted bulk tissue. TCRbeta libraries were built with three rounds of nested PCR, modified from ARM-PCR. TCRdb called the multiplex PCR reads again in MiXCR, with one record for every CDR3 protein. This sample has roughly 75,000 distinct CDR3 sequences, with roughly 80% found just once. The sequencing input was lung tumor tissue. The source is a woman between 50 and 59 years old with non-small cell lung cancer.

Remarks on this clonotype: The DNA is omitted, as the CDR3 cannot be located on it reliably, and the CDR3 follows TCRdb's listing. The chain uses TRBV7-9 and TRBJ1-2; TRBD1, the table's D call, lacks a check against the DNA. The CDR3 length is 13 residues, termini included. Germline V gene sequence: CDR1 SEHNR, CDR2 FQNEAQ (reference sequence). The CDR3 protein is CAGSFGTYYCYTF.

This clonotype appeared many times. This chain links TRBV6-5 with TRBJ2-7; TRBD1 aligns across 9 bases. Germline CDR1 reads MNHEY; CDR2 reads SVGAGI. J was trimmed by 4 bases and V by 4 bases; bases with no gene match: 5. This CDR3 spans 14 amino acids. CDR3 nucleotides: TGTGCCAGCAGTTCCGGGACAGGGCGGTACGAGCAGTACTTC. This translates into CASSSGTGRYEQYF.

Within the sample, this clonotype is medium-sized. The V and J genes are TRBV6-6 and TRBJ2-1; D may be TRBD1 (5 bases). This CDR3 is 12 amino acids long. CDR1 MNHNY and CDR2 SVGAGI come from the germline V gene (reference sequence). Trimming left V 2 bases short and J 9 bases short, with 8 bases between. This chain's CDR3 is CASSYGAVEQFF. The CDR3 DNA reads as TGTGCCAGCAGTTACGGGGCTGTTGAGCAGTTCTTC.

This clonotype has a count of ten or more. The chain combines TRBV2 with TRBJ1-5; no clear D. Trimming pared 5 bases from V and 3 bases from J, leaving 14 bases between. Germline values: CDR1 SNHLY, CDR2 FYNNEI. This CDR3 region has 15 residues. CDR3 DNA: TGTGCCAGCAGTATTTCGGCGAGGGACAATCAGCCCCAGCATTTT. This gives the protein CASSISARDNQPQHF. The whole variable domain, remainder taken from reference TRBV2 and TRBJ1-5, is EPEVTQTPSHQVTQMGQEVILRCVPISNHLYFYWYRQILGQKVEFLVSFYNNEISEKSEIFDDQFSVERPDGSNFTLKIRSTKLEDSAMYFCASSISARDNQPQHFGDGTRLSIL.

This clonotype has ten or more counts. V is TRBV14 and J is TRBJ2-1; maybe TRBD1 (6 bases). Germline CDR1 reads SGHDN; CDR2 reads FVKESK. The CDR3 is 12 amino acids. Trimming took 4 bases from V and 15 from J, leaving 16 bases between them. The CDR3 sequence is CASSLDRIRGFF. The CDR3 DNA reads TGTGCCAGCAGCCTTGACAGGATCAGAGGGTTCTTC.

Notes on this clonotype: One end of the junction varies from germline; a read error may be responsible. The chain uses TRBV7-8 and TRBJ1-6; TRBD1 matches 7 bases. Germline V gene lookup returns CDR1 SGHVS and CDR2 FQNEAQ. CDR3 length: 15 residues. CDR3 amino acids: CASRLDRDSLRPLHF. Here the CDR3 DNA reads TGTGCCAGCAGATTAGACCGGGACAGTCTTCGTCCCCTCCACTTT.

Comments on this clonotype: A read error may produce the germline difference seen at one junction end. The V and J genes are TRBV5-5 and TRBJ2-3; D is perhaps TRBD2 (7 bases). This CDR3 has 15 residues. The germline V gene has CDR1 SGHKS and CDR2 YYEKEE (reference sequence). Written as DNA, the CDR3 is TGTGCCAGCACTCAAGGGGGGAGGGCCACAGATGCGCAGTATTTT. This codes for CASTQGGRATDAQYF.

The sample holds a few counts of this clonotype. With a much larger clone just one base away, this may be a read error. In nucleotides, the CDR3 is TGCAGTACGCCGACAAGGGAGACCCAGTACTTC. It yields the protein CSTPTRETQYF. The chain carries TRBV20-1 and TRBJ2-5; D gene ambiguous. Germline V CDR1 and CDR2: DFQATT, SNEGSKA (reference sequence). Trimming stripped 8 bases from V and 5 bases from J, with 12 bases between. The CDR3 covers 11 residues.

Note on this clonotype: A read error may produce the germline difference seen at one junction end. The chain has TRBV4-1 and TRBJ1-1, with no clear D. The CDR3 contains 14 residues. Germline V gene data show CDR1 as MGHRA and CDR2 as YSYEKL. In nucleotides, the CDR3 is TGCACCAGCAGCCAAGAAAGCCTGAACATTGAAGCTTTCTTT. Its protein is CTSSQESLNIEAFF.

Here the CDR3 DNA reads TGCAGCGTCGCAGACATGTTGAACACTGAAGCTTTCTTT. Translating gives CSVADMLNTEAFF. J is TRBJ1-1 and V is TRBV29-1; the D is unclear. The CDR3 spans 13 residues. The V end was cut by 6 bases, the J end by 0 bases, with 11 bases between. Germline-derived CDR1 and CDR2 are SQVTM and ANQGSEA.

Regarding this clonotype: The junction and the germline gene differ at one end; a read error may be behind it. The V and J genes are TRBV20-1 and TRBJ2-1; 9 bases agree with TRBD2. Germline V gene data show CDR1 as DFQATT and CDR2 as SNEGSKA (reference sequence). The length of the CDR3 is 18 residues. The CDR3 DNA reads as TGCAGTGTTAGACGACCGACTAGCGGCCCCAGCTCCTACAATGAGCAGTTCTTC. It encodes CSVRRPTSGPSSYNEQFF.

This chain joins TRBV10-3 and TRBJ2-1, with TRBD2 as a possible D gene (7 bases). The germline V gene encodes CDR1 ENHRY and CDR2 SYGVKD. The CDR3 runs to 13 residues. V shed 8 bases and J shed 15 bases, with 23 bases lying between them. The CDR3 DNA sequence: TGTGCCATCGAGGGCCGGGGGGCGATCCAGAGGTTCTTC. Amino acid sequence: CAIEGRGAIQRFF.

With respect to this clonotype: One end of the junction fails to match germline, which may point to a read error. V usage is TRBV5-4 and J usage is TRBJ2-1; 8 nucleotides agree with TRBD2. The CDR3 totals 15 residues. Germline assignment: CDR1 SGHNT and CDR2 YYREEE (reference sequence). The chain's CDR3 is CASSSITSGYNEQLF. The CDR3 DNA follows: TGTGCCAGTAGCTCGATCACTAGCGGCTACAATGAGCAGTTATTC.

Points on this clonotype: Because it lacks the conserved phenylalanine or tryptophan at the end, this CDR3 is likely a read error. The genes are TRBV11-2 and TRBJ1-2, with unresolved D. The V gene's germline CDR1 is SGHAT and CDR2 FQNNGV. This CDR3 contains 16 residues. V lost 1 base, J lost 4 bases, and 16 bases lay in between. CDR3 protein: CASSLGPSETTYGYTS. The CDR3 DNA sequence: TGTGCCAGCAGCTTAGGCCCCTCCGAGACAACCTATGGCTACACCTCC.

As to this clonotype: Here the CDR3 omits its conserved ending phenylalanine or tryptophan, so a read error is the likely source. V usage is TRBV5-6 and J usage is TRBJ2-3, with 8 nucleotides matching TRBD2. There are 15 residues in the CDR3. V dropped 5 bases and J dropped 6; count of bases not matched to a gene: 11. From germline, CDR1 is SGHDT and CDR2 YYEEEE. The CDR3 region is CASRVVGRAGDTQYS. CDR3 in DNA: TGTGCCAGCAGGGTTGTCGGGAGGGCCGGGGATACGCAGTATTCT.

This clonotype has a single count. This chain connects TRBV6-6 to TRBJ1-1; D not certain. V was shortened by 8 bases and J by 4 bases, with 17 bases between the two germline ends. This CDR3 comprises 14 residues. Germline V gene lookup returns CDR1 MNHNY and CDR2 SVGAGI (reference sequence). For the CDR3, the DNA is TGTGCCAGCGGCCCCGAGACAACTAGCACTGAAGCTTTCTTT. Translating gives CASGPETTSTEAFF.

The rearrangement joins TRBV7-9 to TRBJ1-4; D gene ambiguous. V shed 3 bases and J shed 7 bases, with 15 bases lying between them. This CDR3 has 15 amino acids. Germline-derived CDR1 and CDR2 are SEHNR and FQNEAQ (reference sequence). CDR3 DNA: TGTGCCAGCAGCTTCTACGGGGAAATCAGTGAAAAACTGTTTTTT. Its translation is CASSFYGEISEKLFF.

The chain uses TRBV11-3 and TRBJ1-2; D is perhaps TRBD1 (5 bases). The CDR3 consists of 12 residues. CDR1 is SGHNT, CDR2 YENEEA, per germline. The CDR3 region is CGTRAGCCGYTF. CDR3 sequence (DNA): TGTGGCACCAGGGCGGGTTGCTGTGGCTACACCTTC.

In regard to this clonotype: At one end the junction does not follow the germline gene, possibly because of a read error. V is TRBV6-5 and J is TRBJ2-7; D could derive from TRBD1 or TRBD2 (5 bases each). This CDR3 is 15 amino acids long. Germline V gene data show CDR1 as MNHEY and CDR2 as SVGAGI. The CDR3: CTSSLRAGMGYEQYF. CDR3 coding DNA: TGTACCAGCAGCCTGAGGGCAGGGATGGGCTACGAGCAGTACTTC.

About this clonotype itself: One end of the junction is discordant with germline, which a read error may explain. The chain employs TRBV6-1 and TRBJ2-7, with 10 bases that match TRBD1. CDR3 size: 15 residues. Germline V gene lookup returns CDR1 MNHNS and CDR2 SASEGT. The DNA of the CDR3 is TGTGCCAGCAGTGAAGAGACAGGGGGCTCCGACGAGCAGTACTTC. It encodes CASSEETGGSDEQYF.

Turning to this clonotype: Relative to the germline gene, one junction end is altered; a read error may explain this. The chain employs TRBV11-2 and TRBJ2-5, with TRBD1 as a possible D gene (7 bases). The CDR3 spans 13 residues. Germline CDR1 and CDR2: SGHAT and FQNNGV. The CDR3: CTSSRQGWETRYF. DNA for the CDR3: TGTACTAGCAGCCGACAGGGTTGGGAGACCCGGTACTTC. The complete variable domain, with remaining parts taken from reference TRBV11-2 and TRBJ2-5, reads EAGVAQSPRYKIIEKRQSVAFWCNPISGHATLYWYQQILGQGPKLLIQFQNNGVVDDSQLPKDRFSAERLKGVDSTLKIQPAKLEDSAVYLCTSSRQGWETRYFGPGTRLLVL.

This clonotype was recorded once. This may be a read error, as it is one base from a much larger clone. The chain recombines TRBV20-1 with TRBJ2-7; the D gene is possibly TRBD1 (5 bases). The germline gives CDR1 DFQATT, CDR2 SNEGSKA (reference sequence). This CDR3 has 13 amino acids. CDR3: CSAATYGAYGQYF. The DNA for the CDR3 is TGCAGTGCCGCTACCTATGGGGCATACGGGCAGTACTTC.

The rearrangement joins TRBV7-3 to TRBJ2-5; D tentatively fits TRBD1 or TRBD2 (5 bases each). The CDR3 covers 13 residues. Germline V gene lookup returns CDR1 SGHTA and CDR2 FQGTGA. Trimming removed 5 bases from V and 4 bases from J, with 11 bases in between. CDR3 bases: TGTGCCAGCAGCATGGAGAGGGGAGAGACCCAGTACTTC. Protein product: CASSMERGETQYF.

In regard to this clonotype: The junction departs from the called germline gene at one end, perhaps through a read error. The chain has TRBV11-2 and TRBJ2-1; D gene uncertain. Per the germline V gene, CDR1 is SGHAT and CDR2 is FQNNGV. There are 13 residues in the CDR3. CDR3 coding DNA: TGTGCCAGCAACTTAGAGAGCTCCAATGAGCAGTTCTTC. Its translation is CASNLESSNEQFF.

About this clonotype: A read error may account for a junction end that differs from germline. The chain carries TRBV6-5 and TRBJ1-2; D is possibly TRBD1 (6 bases). The germline V gene has CDR1 MNHEY and CDR2 SVGAGI. This CDR3 is 16 amino acids long. Here the CDR3 reads CVSGYSVKSGVYGYTF. DNA for the CDR3: TGTGTCAGCGGTTACTCCGTTAAGTCAGGGGTCTATGGCTACACCTTC.

Comments on this clonotype: The germline gene is not matched at one end of the junction; a read error may be the cause. This chain joins TRBV4-1 and TRBJ1-6, with TRBD1 identical over 7 bases. The CDR3 length is 19 residues. Germline CDR1 and CDR2: MGHRA and YSYEKL. For the CDR3, the DNA is TGCGCCAGCAACCACAGAAAACCGGGACAGAGCTCCTATAATTCACCCCACCACTTT. Amino acids: CASNHRKPGQSSYNSPHHF.

On this clonotype itself: A read error is possible here, since a much larger clone lies one base away. V is TRBV28 and J is TRBJ2-7; D gene ambiguous. The CDR3 consists of 15 residues. Germline-derived CDR1 and CDR2 are MDHEN and SYDVKM. With 2 bases removed from V and 5 bases from J, the gap between germline ends came to 16 bases. CDR3 nucleotide sequence: TGTGCCAGCAGTTTAACGGATCCTAGAGACCACGAGCAGTACTTC. It codes for CASSLTDPRDHEQYF.

To note about this clonotype: One junction end disagrees with the germline gene, perhaps due to a read error. The chain employs TRBV6-1 and TRBJ2-5; the match to TRBD2 covers 7 bases. Germline V gene data show CDR1 as MNHNS and CDR2 as SASEGT. The CDR3 sequence is 14 residues long. CDR3 loop: CASSEAAGWETQCF. DNA for the CDR3: TGTGCCAGCAGTGAAGCAGCGGGATGGGAGACCCAATGCTTC.

As to this clonotype: At one boundary the junction diverges from the germline segment, which might be a read error. V usage is TRBV11-3 and J usage is TRBJ2-2; 9 bases are a match to TRBD2. Germline V gene sequence: CDR1 SGHNT, CDR2 YENEEA. The CDR3 has 14 residues. The CDR3 coding sequence is TGTGCCAACAGCCCAGCGGGGGGCACCGGGGATCTGTTTTTT. Protein sequence: CANSPAGGTGDLFF.

As for this clonotype: A much larger clone differs by one base, so this may be a read error. This sequence joins TRBV20-1 and TRBJ2-1, with D uncertain. CDR1 is DFQATT, CDR2 SNEGSKA, per germline (reference sequence). The CDR3 totals 14 residues. In DNA form, the CDR3 reads TGCAGTGTTAGAGATTGGCGGAACTACAATGAGCAGTTCTTC. Its translation: CSVRDWRNYNEQFF.

This clonotype was picked up a small number of times. Mismatch with germline at one junction end may stem from a read error. The J gene is TRBJ2-7, the V gene TRBV28, with 9 bases fitting TRBD1. Germline V CDR1 and CDR2: MDHEN, SYDVKM. The CDR3 is made up of 15 amino acids. The CDR3 DNA is TGTGCCAGCTGTTTACCCAGGACAGGGGTAGACGAGCAGTACTTC. Translated: CASCLPRTGVDEQYF.